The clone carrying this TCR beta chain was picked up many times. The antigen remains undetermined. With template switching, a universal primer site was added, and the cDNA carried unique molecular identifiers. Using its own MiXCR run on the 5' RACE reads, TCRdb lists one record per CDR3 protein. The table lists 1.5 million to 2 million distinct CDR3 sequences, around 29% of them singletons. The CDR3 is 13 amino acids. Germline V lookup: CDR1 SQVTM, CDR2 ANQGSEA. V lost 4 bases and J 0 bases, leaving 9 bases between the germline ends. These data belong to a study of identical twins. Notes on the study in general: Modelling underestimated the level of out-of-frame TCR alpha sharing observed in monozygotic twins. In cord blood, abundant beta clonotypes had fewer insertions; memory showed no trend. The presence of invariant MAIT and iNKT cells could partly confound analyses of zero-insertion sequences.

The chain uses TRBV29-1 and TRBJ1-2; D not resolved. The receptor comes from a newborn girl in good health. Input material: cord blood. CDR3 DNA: TGCAGCGTTGGGGTGACAACTAACTATGGCTACACCTTC. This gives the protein CSVGVTTNYGYTF. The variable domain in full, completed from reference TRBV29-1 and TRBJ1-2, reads SAVISQKPSRDICQRGTSLTIQCQVDSQVTMMFWYRQQPGQSLTLIATANQGSEATYESGFVIDKFPISRPNLTFSTLTVSNMSPEDSSIYLCSVGVTTNYGYTFGSGTRLTVV.